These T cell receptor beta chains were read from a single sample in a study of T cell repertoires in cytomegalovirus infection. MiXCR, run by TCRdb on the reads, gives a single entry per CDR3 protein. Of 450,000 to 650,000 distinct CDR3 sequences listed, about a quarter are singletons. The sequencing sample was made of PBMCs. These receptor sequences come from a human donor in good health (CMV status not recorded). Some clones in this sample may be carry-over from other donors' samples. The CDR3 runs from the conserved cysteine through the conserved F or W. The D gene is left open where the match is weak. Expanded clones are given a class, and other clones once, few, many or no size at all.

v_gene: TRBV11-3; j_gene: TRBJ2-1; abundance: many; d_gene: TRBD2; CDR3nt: TGTGCCAGCAGTTCGACTCTAGCGGGAGCGAGGGATGAGCAGTTCTTC; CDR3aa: CASSSTLAGARDEQFF
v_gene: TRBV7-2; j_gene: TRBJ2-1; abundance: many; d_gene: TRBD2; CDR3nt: TGTGCCAGCAGACCTTATGCGGGAGGCCTCCGCAATGAGCAGTTCTTC; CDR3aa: CASRPYAGGLRNEQFF
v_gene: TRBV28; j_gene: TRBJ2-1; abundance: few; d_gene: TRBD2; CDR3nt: TGTGCCAGCAGTCTCCTCGGGACTAGCGGAGGGAATGAGCAGTTCTTC; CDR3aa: CASSLLGTSGGNEQFF
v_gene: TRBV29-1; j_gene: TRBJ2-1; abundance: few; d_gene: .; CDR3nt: TGCAGCGCCCGGTCTCGGGGATCCTCCTACAATGAGCAGTTCTTC; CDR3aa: CSARSRGSSYNEQFF
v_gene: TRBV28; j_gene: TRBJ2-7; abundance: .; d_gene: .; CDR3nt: TGTGCCAGAGGTGGCTACGAGCAGTACTTC; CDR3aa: CARGGYEQYF
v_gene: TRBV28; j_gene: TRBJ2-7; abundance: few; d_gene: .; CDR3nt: TGTGCCAGCATTAGGGACGTTCGCTCCTACGAGCAGTACTTC; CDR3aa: CASIRDVRSYEQYF
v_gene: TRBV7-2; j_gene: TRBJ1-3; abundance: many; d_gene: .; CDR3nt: TGTGCCAGCAGTTTTACGGGGAACACCATATATTTT; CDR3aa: CASSFTGNTIYF
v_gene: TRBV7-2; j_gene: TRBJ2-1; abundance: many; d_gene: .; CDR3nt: TGTGCCAGCACCCCATTGTGGGGGTACAATGAGCAGTTCTTC; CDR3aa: CASTPLWGYNEQFF
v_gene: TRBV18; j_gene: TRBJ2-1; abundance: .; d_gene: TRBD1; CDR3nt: TGTGCCAGCTCACCATTGGGACAGAGCTCCTACAATGAGCAGTTCTTC; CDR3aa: CASSPLGQSSYNEQFF
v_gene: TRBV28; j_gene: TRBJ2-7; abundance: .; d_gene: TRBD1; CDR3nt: TGTGCCAGCAGTGGAGCCGGGACAGGGAGCTACGAGCAGTACTTC; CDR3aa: CASSGAGTGSYEQYF
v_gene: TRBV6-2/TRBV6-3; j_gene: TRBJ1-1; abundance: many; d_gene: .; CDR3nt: TGTGCCAGCCTCGACTGGGGCACTGAAGCTTTCTTT; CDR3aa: CASLDWGTEAFF
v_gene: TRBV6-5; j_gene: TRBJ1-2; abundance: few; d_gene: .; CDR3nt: TGTGCCAGCAGCTCGATGACAGGCTTCGGCTACACCTTC; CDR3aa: CASSSMTGFGYTF
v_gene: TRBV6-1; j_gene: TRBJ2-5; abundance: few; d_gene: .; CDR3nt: TGTGCCAGCAGTGAATCTCGCTACCCACTAACCCAAGAGACCCAGTACTTC; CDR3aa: CASSESRYPLTQETQYF
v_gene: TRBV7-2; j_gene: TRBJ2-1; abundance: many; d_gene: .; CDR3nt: TGTGCCAGCAGCTTAGTACTAGACAGTGAGCAGTTCTTC; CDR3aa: CASSLVLDSEQFF
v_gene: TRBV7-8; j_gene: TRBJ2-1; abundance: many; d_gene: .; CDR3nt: TGTGCCAGCAGCTTAGGGCAGCACAATGAGCAGTTCTTC; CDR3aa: CASSLGQHNEQFF
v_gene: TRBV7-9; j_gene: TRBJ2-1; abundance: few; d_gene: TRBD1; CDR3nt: TGTGCCAGCAGCCAGGGACAGGGATCGCATGAGCAGTTCTTC; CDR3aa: CASSQGQGSHEQFF
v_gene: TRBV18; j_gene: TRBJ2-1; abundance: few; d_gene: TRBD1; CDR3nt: TGTGCCAGCTCACCCGGGACAGGTTACTACAATGAGCAGTTCTTC; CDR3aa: CASSPGTGYYNEQFF
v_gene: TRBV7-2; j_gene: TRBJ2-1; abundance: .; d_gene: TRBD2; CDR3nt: TGTGCCAGCAGCCATAGCGGGAGTGGCAATGAGCAGTTCTTC; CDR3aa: CASSHSGSGNEQFF
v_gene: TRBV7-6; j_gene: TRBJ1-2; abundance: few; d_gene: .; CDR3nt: TGTGCCAGCAGCCAGAGACAGAGCCGCCAAGAGGGGGGCTACACCTTC; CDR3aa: CASSQRQSRQEGGYTF
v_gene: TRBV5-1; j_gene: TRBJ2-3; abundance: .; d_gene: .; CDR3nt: TGCGCCAGCAGCGTAAACAAACTCACAGATACGCAGTATTTT; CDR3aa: CASSVNKLTDTQYF
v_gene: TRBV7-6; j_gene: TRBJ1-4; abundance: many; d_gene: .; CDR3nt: TGTGCCAGCAGCTTATCCCCAGGCTGGGGTGAAAAACTGTTTTTT; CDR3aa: CASSLSPGWGEKLFF
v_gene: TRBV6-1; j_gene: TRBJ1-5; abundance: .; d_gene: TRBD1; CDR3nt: TGTGCCAGCAGTGATTTCAGGGGGGGCAATCAGCCCCAGCATTTT; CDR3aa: CASSDFRGGNQPQHF
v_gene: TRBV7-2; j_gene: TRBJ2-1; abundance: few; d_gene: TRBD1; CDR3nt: TGTGCCAGCAGCTCTCGACAGGGAAATGAGCAGTTCTTC; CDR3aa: CASSSRQGNEQFF
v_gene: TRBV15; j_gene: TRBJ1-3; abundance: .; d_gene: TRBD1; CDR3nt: TGTGCCACCAGCGTAGACAGGGGAGGAAACACCATATATTTT; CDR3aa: CATSVDRGGNTIYF
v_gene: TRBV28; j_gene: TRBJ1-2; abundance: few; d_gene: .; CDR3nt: TGTGCCAGCAGTTTTTCCGGGGGTCGGGAAAACACCTTC; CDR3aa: CASSFSGGRENTF
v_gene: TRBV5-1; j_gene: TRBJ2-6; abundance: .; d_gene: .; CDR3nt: TGCGCCAGCAGCTTGGTTGGGAGCTCTGGGGCCAACGTCCTGACTTTC; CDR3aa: CASSLVGSSGANVLTF
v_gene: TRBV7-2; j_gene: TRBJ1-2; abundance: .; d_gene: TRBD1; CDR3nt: TGTGCCAGCCACCCGGGACAGGTCGGTGGCTACACCTTC; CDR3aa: CASHPGQVGGYTF
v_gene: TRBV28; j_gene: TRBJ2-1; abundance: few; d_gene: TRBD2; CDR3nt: TGTGCCAGCAGTCCCCCCATAGCGGGAGGGTGGAATGAGCAGTTCTTC; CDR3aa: CASSPPIAGGWNEQFF
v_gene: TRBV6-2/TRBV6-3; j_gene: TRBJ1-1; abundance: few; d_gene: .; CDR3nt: TGTGCCAGCAGCGGAGAAGGGGGTGTGAACACTGAAGCTTTCTTT; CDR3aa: CASSGEGGVNTEAFF
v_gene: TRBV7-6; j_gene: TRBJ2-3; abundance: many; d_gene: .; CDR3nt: TGTGCCAGCAGTCCAATTTCCGGGCCCTCCCGAGATACGCAGTATTTT; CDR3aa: CASSPISGPSRDTQYF
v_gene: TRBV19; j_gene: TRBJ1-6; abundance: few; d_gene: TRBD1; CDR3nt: TGTGCCAGTAGTATGACAGGGGGTAAAGGTTCACCCCTCCACTTT; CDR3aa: CASSMTGGKGSPLHF
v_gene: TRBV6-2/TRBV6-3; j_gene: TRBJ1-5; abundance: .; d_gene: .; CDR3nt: TGTGCCAGCAGCTCCGGACGAGGGCAGCCCCAGCATTTT; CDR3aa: CASSSGRGQPQHF
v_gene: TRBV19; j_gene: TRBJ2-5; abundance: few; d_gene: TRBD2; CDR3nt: TGTGCCAGTAGCGAGACTAGCGGGACTGCGGAGACCCAGTACTTC; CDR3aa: CASSETSGTAETQYF
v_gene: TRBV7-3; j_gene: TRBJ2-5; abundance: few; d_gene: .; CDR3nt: TGTGCCAGCAGCTTACTGGGCGGAGAAGAGACCCAGTACTTC; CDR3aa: CASSLLGGEETQYF
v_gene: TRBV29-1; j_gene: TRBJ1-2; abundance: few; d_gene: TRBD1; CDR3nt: TGCAGCGTCCAGGGACAGCTCGGAGAGGGCGGCTACACCTTC; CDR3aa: CSVQGQLGEGGYTF
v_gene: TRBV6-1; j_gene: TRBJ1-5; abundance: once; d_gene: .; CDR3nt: TGTGCCAGCAAGGGGACTATCAATCAGCCCCAGCATTTT; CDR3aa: CASKGTINQPQHF
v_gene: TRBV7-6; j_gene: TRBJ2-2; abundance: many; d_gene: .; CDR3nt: TGTGCCAGCAGCTTAGCGCCCAGGGCTCCCGGGGAGCTGTTTTTT; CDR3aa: CASSLAPRAPGELFF
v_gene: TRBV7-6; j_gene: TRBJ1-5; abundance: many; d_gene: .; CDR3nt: TGTGCCAGCAGCCAAGGGGGGAACAATCAGCCCCAGCATTTT; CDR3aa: CASSQGGNNQPQHF
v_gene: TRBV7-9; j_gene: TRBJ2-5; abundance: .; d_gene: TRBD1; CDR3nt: TGTGCCAGCAGCTCACTACCGGGACAGGGTAGAGAGACCCAGTACTTC; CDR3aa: CASSSLPGQGRETQYF
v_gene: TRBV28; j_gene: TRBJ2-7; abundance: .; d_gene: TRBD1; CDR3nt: TGTGCCAGCAGTCCGGACAGGGTTTTGGAGCAGTACTTC; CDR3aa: CASSPDRVLEQYF
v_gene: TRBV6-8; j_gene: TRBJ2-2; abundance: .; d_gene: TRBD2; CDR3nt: TGTGCCAGCAGCTGGGACTACGGGGAGCTGTTTTTT; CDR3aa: CASSWDYGELFF
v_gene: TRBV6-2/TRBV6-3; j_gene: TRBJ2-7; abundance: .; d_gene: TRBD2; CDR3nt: TGTGCCAGCAGTTCCTACGGGACTAGCGGGAGTGAGCAGTACTTC; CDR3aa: CASSSYGTSGSEQYF
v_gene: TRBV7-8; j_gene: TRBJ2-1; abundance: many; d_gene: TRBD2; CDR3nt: TGTGCCAGCAGCCCTGGGACGGGACTAGCGCGCAATGAGCAGTTCTTC; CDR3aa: CASSPGTGLARNEQFF